Reported below is one T cell receptor (beta chain). This record comes from a study of PD-L1 blockade in urothelial cancer. This CDR3 is 16 amino acids long. CDR1 and CDR2 (germline): SGHKS, YYEKEE (reference sequence). V lost 0 bases and J lost 7; bases outside the gene matches: 5. Here immunoSEQ multiplex PCR was the method, and the copy in TCRdb shows in-frame clones only, minus some. The sample lists some 45,000 clones; around 88% were seen once. The chain carries TRBV5-5 and TRBJ2-1, with TRBD2 matching 12 bases. The starting material was PBMCs, obtained around atezolizumab (anti-PD-L1) treatment. This clonotype was sampled from a man older than 75 with urothelial cancer. Written as DNA, the CDR3 is TGTGCCAGCAGCTTGGATGGACTAGCGGGGAGTAATGAGCAGTTCTTC. Translated, it gives CASSLDGLAGSNEQFF.